The clone carrying this TCR beta chain is termed medium-sized (0.01 to 0.1%). What it recognizes is unknown. Peripheral blood genomic DNA, not sorted cells or RNA, was the template. A mixed TRB-A/B primer pool amplified rearranged TRB by multiplex touch-down PCR. TCRdb ran MiXCR on the multiplex PCR reads and lists one entry per CDR3 protein. The sample lists thousands of distinct CDR3 sequences, about 22% occurring once. These data originate in a study of T cell repertoires in aging, cancer and after chemotherapy. Across the study: Patients with chronic lymphocytic leukemia were sampled before and after fludarabine- or bendamustine-based chemotherapy. Study findings and constraints: Across the chemotherapy interval, each cancer cohort showed higher median generation probability, suggesting thymic rebound. Healthy donors lost TCR diversity with age mainly through richness, cancer patients through richness and evenness.

Looked up from germline, CDR1 is MNHEY and CDR2 is SVGAGI. The junction had 13 bases not matched to a gene; V was cut back by 7 bases and J by 4 bases. The CDR3 spans 15 residues. This chain joins TRBV6-5 and TRBJ2-7; 7 bases are a match to TRBD1. The specimen sequenced was blood. This sequence was found in a human donor with a blood cancer. The donor label of this sample is uncertain. CDR3 in amino acids: CASTRGWDRVYEQYF. CDR3 nucleotide sequence: TGTGCCAGCACTCGAGGGTGGGACAGAGTATACGAGCAGTACTTC.